Following are 5 T cell receptor beta chains from one sample sequenced in a study of blood T cell repertoires in COVID-19. Repertoires were generated with immunoSEQ multiplex PCR, while TCRdb's copy carries only in-frame clones and drops some. The profile shows about 70,000 clones, roughly 80% of them singletons. The sample consisted of peripheral blood. All receptors derive from a woman aged 65 to 85 with acute or convalescent COVID-19.

This sequence joins TRBV5-1 and TRBJ2-1; 7 bases align to TRBD2. V lost 4 bases and J lost 6; bases outside the gene matches: 4. The CDR3 runs to 13 residues. Per the germline V gene, CDR1 is SGHRS and CDR2 is YFSETQ. The CDR3 DNA follows: TGCGCCAGCAGCATTGGGACTACCAATGAGCAGTTCTTC. This sequence encodes CASSIGTTNEQFF.

The rearrangement joins TRBV14 to TRBJ2-7; 7 bases are shared with TRBD2. V lost 4 bases to trimming and J lost 2 bases; unmatched junction nucleotides: 5. Germline-derived CDR1 and CDR2 are SGHDN and FVKESK. There are 14 residues in the CDR3. The CDR3 nucleotides are TGTGCCAGCAGCCTCGGACGGGGGGCCTACGAGCAGTACTTC. This gives the protein CASSLGRGAYEQYF.

This sequence joins TRBV28 and TRBJ2-1, with a tentative D call TRBD2 (6 bases). The germline V gene has CDR1 MDHEN and CDR2 SYDVKM. This CDR3 contains 11 residues. V was cut by 5 bases and J by 12 bases, with 11 bases left in between. CDR3 in amino acids: CASSPPGAQFF. The CDR3 coding sequence is TGTGCCAGCAGTCCCCCGGGAGCGCAGTTCTTC.

The V call is TRBV28, the J call TRBJ1-6; TRBD1 matches at 11 bases. The CDR3 totals 16 residues. Losses at the gene ends were 3 bases for V and 10 bases for J; bases not matched to a gene: 8. Looked up from germline, CDR1 is MDHEN and CDR2 is SYDVKM. For the CDR3, the DNA is TGTGCCAGCAGTTTGCCCGGGACAGGGGGGAACTCACCCCTCCACTTT. It yields the protein CASSLPGTGGNSPLHF. Together with reference TRBV28 and TRBJ1-6, the CDR3 gives the full variable domain: DVKVTQSSRYLVKRTGEKVFLECVQDMDHENMFWYRQDPGLGLRLIYFSYDVKMKEKGDIPEGYSVSREKKERFSLILESASTNQTSMYLCASSLPGTGGNSPLHFGNGTRLTVT.

This clone was detected a few times. The CDR3 region has the DNA TGTGCCAGCAGCTTCCCGGGCCAGGGGTTGTACAATGAGCAGTTCTTC. Its protein product is CASSFPGQGLYNEQFF. V gene TRBV7-7 combines with J gene TRBJ2-1; D perhaps matches TRBD1 (6 bases). Germline V gene data show CDR1 as SSHAT and CDR2 as FNYEAQ (reference sequence). V shed 3 bases and J shed 4 bases, with 16 bases lying between them. The CDR3 consists of 16 residues.